This is a list of T cell receptor beta chains from one sample in a study of cytomegalovirus exposure and HLA in healthy donors. The data were produced by immunoSEQ multiplex PCR, yet TCRdb's version contains in-frame clones alone and is incomplete. The sample lists 200,000 to 250,000 clones, approximately 90% occurring once. The source material was PBMCs. Source of these receptors: a man between 18 and 35 years old in good health and CMV-seronegative. CDR3s include the opening cysteine and the closing phenylalanine or tryptophan. D genes are given only for firm matches. Part of the rows lack a size; the others show once, few, many or a class for expanded clones.

J gene	D gene	V gene	clone size	CDR3 DNA	CDR3 protein
TRBJ2-1	-	TRBV30	-	TGTGCCTGGGCTAGCGACTCCTACAATGAGCAGTTCTTC	CAWASDSYNEQFF
TRBJ1-1	-	TRBV19	-	TGTGCCAGTACCCGATGGGGGGAGCTGGCTTTCTTT	CASTRWGELAFF
TRBJ1-2	TRBD1	TRBV5-4	-	TGTGCCAGCAGCGTTCGACAGGGGGCTTATGGCTACACCTTC	CASSVRQGAYGYTF
TRBJ2-7	-	TRBV2	-	TGTGCCAGAGGACAAGACACCTACGAGCAGTACTTC	CARGQDTYEQYF
TRBJ2-3	-	TRBV5-4	-	TGTGCCAGCAGCTTGGTAGCGCCCGAACCAGATACGCAGTATTTT	CASSLVAPEPDTQYF
TRBJ2-3	-	TRBV28	-	TGTGCCAGCAGTTTAATGGGGGGAACCAAGGCAGATACGCAGTATTTT	CASSLMGGTKADTQYF
TRBJ2-2	TRBD2	TRBV7-2	-	TGTGCCAGCAGCTTAGTTCCAGCGGGAGGCACCGGGGAGCTGTTTTTT	CASSLVPAGGTGELFF
TRBJ2-1	TRBD2	TRBV6-4	few	TGTGCCAGCAGTCCTACCCTAAGCGGGAACAATGAGCAGTTCTTC	CASSPTLSGNNEQFF
TRBJ2-7	TRBD2	TRBV5-4	-	TGTGCCAGCAGCTTGGGACTAGCGGGGGAAGAGCAGTACTTC	CASSLGLAGEEQYF
TRBJ1-5	-	TRBV19	-	TGTGCCAGTAGTATAAGGACAGATCAGCCCCAGCATTTT	CASSIRTDQPQHF
TRBJ2-7	TRBD1	TRBV9	-	TGTGCCAGCAGCGTCGGACAGGGGACCTACGAGCAGTACTTC	CASSVGQGTYEQYF
TRBJ2-3	-	TRBV5-1	-	TGCGCCAGCAGCCCCTCGGGGGAGAGGGTTCCGCAGTATTTT	CASSPSGERVPQYF
TRBJ1-4	-	TRBV4-3	-	TGCGCCAGCAGCCAAGATCGGGGAATTGAAAAACTGTTTTTT	CASSQDRGIEKLFF
TRBJ2-1	TRBD1	TRBV30	-	TGTGCCTGGAGAGGGACAGTGAGACCCACAAGCTCCTACAATGAGCAGTTCTTC	CAWRGTVRPTSSYNEQFF
TRBJ2-7	-	TRBV2	once	TGTGCCAGCAGTGTGTCGGGGTACGAGCAGTACTTC	CASSVSGYEQYF
TRBJ1-2	-	TRBV7-2	once	TGTGCCAGCAGCTTTGCGGGGGATGGCTACACCTTC	CASSFAGDGYTF
TRBJ2-5	TRBD2	TRBV2	-	TGTGCCGGCGGAGCGGGGGCCCGGTCCCAGTACTTC	CAGGAGARSQYF
TRBJ2-5	TRBD2	TRBV5-1	-	TGCGCCAGCAGCTCCGGGACTAGCTGGCAAGAGACCCAGTACTTC	CASSSGTSWQETQYF
TRBJ1-1	-	TRBV12-5	-	TGTGCTAGTGGTTTGGTAATTGGAGTGAGGAACACTGAAGCTTTCTTT	CASGLVIGVRNTEAFF
TRBJ2-7	TRBD2	TRBV5-1	-	TGCGCCAGCAGCTTGGGAGGACTAGCGGGAGGTTTCTCCTACGAGCAGTACTTC	CASSLGGLAGGFSYEQYF
TRBJ2-5	-	TRBV29-1	-	TGCAGCGTTGCACTAGAAGAACAGGGCTTTGGGGAGACCCAGTACTTC	CSVALEEQGFGETQYF
TRBJ2-3	TRBD2	TRBV28	-	TGTGCCAGCACCCCTGGGGTAGCGGGAGTTCGAGTCACGCAGTATTTT	CASTPGVAGVRVTQYF
TRBJ2-1	TRBD1	TRBV7-2	-	TGTGCCAGCAGCTTAGCGGGGACAGGGGTTAACAATGAGCAGTTCTTC	CASSLAGTGVNNEQFF
TRBJ1-1	TRBD1	TRBV5-1	-	TGCGCCAGCGGACAGGGGGCGGACACTGAAGCTTTCTTT	CASGQGADTEAFF
TRBJ2-3	-	TRBV13	once	TGTGCCAGCAGCTTCTATCCCCCCCCGGATACGCAGTATTTT	CASSFYPPPDTQYF
TRBJ2-7	TRBD1	TRBV6-1	-	TGTGCCAGCAGTGAAGGAGACAGGGTCCCCTCCTACGAGCAGTACTTC	CASSEGDRVPSYEQYF
TRBJ1-4	TRBD1	TRBV5-6	-	TGTGCCAGCAGTTTCCCGACAGGGGGCGAAAAACTGTTTTTT	CASSFPTGGEKLFF
TRBJ2-1	TRBD2	TRBV27	-	TGTGCCAGCACTCCCGGGACTAGCGTATACAATGAGCAGTTCTTC	CASTPGTSVYNEQFF
TRBJ1-6	TRBD1	TRBV27	-	TGTGCCAGCGGGACAGGGTCCCTCTATAATTCACCCCTCCACTTT	CASGTGSLYNSPLHF
TRBJ2-1	-	TRBV21-1	-	TGTGCCAGCAGCAAAGGGAGGAAGGACCAGTTCTTC	CASSKGRKDQFF
TRBJ1-2	-	TRBV2	-	TGTGCCAGCAGACCCCCAGCTAACTATGGCTACACCTTC	CASRPPANYGYTF
TRBJ2-1	-	TRBV2	few	TGTGCCAGCAGTTACAGGGTTATCCTCAACAATGAGCAGTTCTTC	CASSYRVILNNEQFF
TRBJ2-7	-	TRBV7-2	-	TGTGCCAGCAGCCTACCCCTTTTCGAGCAGTACTTC	CASSLPLFEQYF
TRBJ1-5	-	TRBV16	few	TGTGCCAGCAGCTCAGGGGTTCAGCCCCAGCATTTT	CASSSGVQPQHF
TRBJ1-1	-	TRBV4-1	-	TGCGCCAGCAGCCAAGGACAGAAACACACTGAAGCTTTCTTT	CASSQGQKHTEAFF
TRBJ2-2	TRBD2	TRBV11-3	-	TGTGCCAGCAGCTTAGATCTGCCGACTAGCGGGGAGAACACCGGGGAGCTGTTTTTT	CASSLDLPTSGENTGELFF
TRBJ2-2	-	TRBV4-1	-	TGCGCCAGCAGCCAAGAAGTGACATACGGCGGGGAGCTGTTTTTT	CASSQEVTYGGELFF
TRBJ1-2	TRBD1	TRBV18	-	TGTGCCAGCTCACCGGGACAGGGGGAAGGCTACACCTTC	CASSPGQGEGYTF
TRBJ1-1	-	TRBV19	-	TGTGCCAGTAGTATGTTGGGACAAACATTCGAGGCTTTCTTT	CASSMLGQTFEAFF
TRBJ2-7	-	TRBV28	-	TGTGCCAGCTACAGGGGGGGGACAGGATCCTACGAGCAGTACTTC	CASYRGGTGSYEQYF
TRBJ2-2	-	TRBV2	-	TGTGCCAGCCTTCCTAGCTCGAACACCGGGGAGCTGTTTTTT	CASLPSSNTGELFF
TRBJ2-7	TRBD2	TRBV10-2	few	TGCGCCAGCAGAATAGCGGGGGGTACCGAGCAGTACTTC	CASRIAGGTEQYF
TRBJ2-5	TRBD2	TRBV2	-	TGTGCCAGCAGTGAAGGGCTAGCGGGAGTCGAGACCCAGTACTTC	CASSEGLAGVETQYF
TRBJ2-2	TRBD2	TRBV7-9	-	TGTGCCAGCAGCTTAGCACTAGCGGGAGGAAAGACCGGGGAGCTGTTTTTT	CASSLALAGGKTGELFF
TRBJ1-5	TRBD1	TRBV28	-	TGTGCCAGCAGTCGATACAGGGGCGAGGGCAATCAGCCCCAGCATTTT	CASSRYRGEGNQPQHF
TRBJ2-2	-	TRBV6-5	-	TGTGCCAGCAGTTACTCGGTCACGGGAATGGCCGGGGAGCTGTTTTTT	CASSYSVTGMAGELFF
TRBJ1-6	TRBD1	TRBV9	-	TGTGCCAGCAGCCTGATCGGGACAGATAATTCACCCCTCCACTTT	CASSLIGTDNSPLHF
TRBJ2-5	TRBD1	TRBV6-5	once	TGTGCCAGCGCGGGACAGGATGTAGAGACCCAGTACTTC	CASAGQDVETQYF
TRBJ1-1	-	TRBV5-1	-	TGCGCCAGCAGCTTTCATCAGGGACAAAACACTGAAGCTTTCTTT	CASSFHQGQNTEAFF
TRBJ2-7	-	TRBV5-6	-	TGTGCCAGCAGCTTCCGTCCCCGGGAAATTGCCTACGAGCAGTACTTC	CASSFRPREIAYEQYF
TRBJ2-7	TRBD2	TRBV4-1	-	TGCGCCAGCAGCCAACCGGGACTAGCGGGCTCCTACGAGCAGTACTTC	CASSQPGLAGSYEQYF